The rows below give T cell receptor beta chains drawn from one sample of a study of blood T cell repertoires in COVID-19. The protocol was immunoSEQ multiplex PCR, while the TCRdb copy is restricted to in-frame clones and leaves out a portion. The top ten clones hold under 0.85% of a sample with 150,000 to 200,000 clones, 89% of them seen once. The sample consisted of PBMCs or T cells enriched from blood (not recorded which). Source of these receptors: a woman under 30 who had recovered from COVID-19. Each CDR3 is given with its conserved first and last residue. The order of the fields is clone size, J gene, V gene, D gene, CDR3 protein, CDR3 DNA. The D gene is left open where the match is weak. Expanded clones are given a class, and other clones once, few, many or no size at all.

- | TRBJ2-2 | TRBV7-2 | TRBD2 | CASSSGSGANTGELFF | TGTGCCAGCAGCAGCGGGAGCGGGGCGAACACCGGGGAGCTGTTTTTT
- | TRBJ2-7 | TRBV7-9 | TRBD1 | CASSHRDRAYEQYF | TGTGCCAGCAGCCACCGGGACAGAGCCTACGAGCAGTACTTC
- | TRBJ1-5 | TRBV6-2/TRBV6-3 | TRBD1 | CASSYLRGQGQPQHF | TGTGCCAGCAGTTACCTGAGGGGGCAAGGTCAGCCCCAGCATTTT
- | TRBJ1-6 | TRBV6-5 | - | CASSFESGNSPLHF | TGTGCCAGCAGTTTCGAATCCGGTAATTCACCCCTCCACTTT
- | TRBJ2-7 | TRBV25-1 | - | CASSGPLEYEQYF | TGTGCCAGCAGTGGTCCGCTAGAATACGAGCAGTACTTC
- | TRBJ1-2 | TRBV2 | - | CASSVQHRASYTF | TGTGCCAGCAGTGTACAACACAGGGCCAGCTACACCTTC
few | TRBJ2-3 | TRBV12-5 | - | CASGLDGQRTDTQYF | TGTGCTAGTGGTTTGGATGGACAGCGCACAGATACGCAGTATTTT
- | TRBJ2-3 | TRBV3-1/TRBV3-2 | - | CASSQVGTDTQYF | TGTGCCAGCAGCCAAGTCGGCACAGATACGCAGTATTTT
- | TRBJ2-3 | TRBV27 | - | CASGRTDTQYF | TGTGCCAGCGGCCGCACAGATACGCAGTATTTT
- | TRBJ1-6 | TRBV4-1 | - | CASSQLGQSYNSPLHF | TGCGCCAGCAGCCAACTAGGACAAAGTTATAATTCACCCCTCCACTTT
- | TRBJ2-5 | TRBV2 | - | CASSVETLETQYF | TGTGCCAGCAGTGTGGAGACTTTAGAGACCCAGTACTTC
- | TRBJ2-7 | TRBV5-4 | - | CASSSPGHSFYEQYF | TGTGCCAGCAGCTCCCCGGGACACAGTTTCTACGAGCAGTACTTC
- | TRBJ2-2 | TRBV4-1 | TRBD2 | CASSRSPGRGNTGELFF | TGCGCCAGCAGCCGATCCCCGGGGAGGGGAAACACCGGGGAGCTGTTTTTT
- | TRBJ1-6 | TRBV6-5 | - | CATREGPSRPLHF | TGTGCCACCCGGGAGGGGCCCTCCAGACCCCTCCACTTT